A selection of T cell receptor beta chains follows, all from one sample in a study of T cell responses to AZD1222 COVID-19 vaccine. Sequencing was performed with immunoSEQ multiplex PCR; in TCRdb, only in-frame clones are kept and a portion is missing. Of roughly 120,000 clones in the sample, approximately 83% are singletons; the top ten hold roughly 9.1%. Sequenced here: peripheral blood, sampled on day 0 of AZD1222 vaccination. The receptors were gathered from an adult in good health. The CDR3 runs from the conserved cysteine through the conserved F or W. A D gene is named only where the DNA matches it firmly. The size entry is marked missing in some rows and otherwise reads once, few, many or a size class.

j_gene,v_gene,abundance,d_gene,CDR3aa,CDR3nt
TRBJ2-7,TRBV3-1/TRBV3-2,NA,NA,CASSQMPPGSSYEQYF,TGTGCCAGCAGCCAAATGCCACCAGGGAGCTCCTACGAGCAGTACTTC
TRBJ2-2,TRBV27,NA,TRBD1,CASSFGTVNTGELFF,TGTGCCAGCAGTTTCGGGACAGTGAACACCGGGGAGCTGTTTTTT
TRBJ2-1,TRBV10-3,once,TRBD2,CAISEERAGDEQFF,TGTGCCATCAGTGAGGAGAGGGCGGGAGATGAGCAGTTCTTC
TRBJ1-3,TRBV30,NA,NA,CAWSRQNSGNTIYF,TGTGCCTGGAGTAGGCAGAACTCTGGAAACACCATATATTTT
TRBJ1-3,TRBV28,once,NA,CASSLAGASGNTIYF,TGTGCCAGCAGTTTAGCAGGGGCATCTGGAAACACCATATATTTT
TRBJ2-7,TRBV7-9,NA,TRBD2,CASSSAGGPGFPYEQYF,TGTGCCAGCAGCTCAGCGGGAGGGCCGGGGTTCCCCTACGAGCAGTACTTC
TRBJ2-3,TRBV4-2,NA,TRBD1,CASSQGTGGDDTQYF,TGTGCCAGCAGCCAAGGGACAGGGGGAGACGATACGCAGTATTTT
TRBJ1-6,TRBV19,once,NA,CASSGRGSAPLHF,TGTGCCAGTAGTGGAAGGGGGTCTGCACCCCTCCACTTT
TRBJ2-2,TRBV28,NA,NA,CASTPRWGELFF,TGTGCCAGCACCCCTAGATGGGGGGAGCTGTTTTTT
TRBJ1-1,TRBV19,NA,NA,CASTGQRNTEAFF,TGTGCCAGTACGGGGCAGAGGAACACTGAAGCTTTCTTT
TRBJ2-5,TRBV12-3/TRBV12-4,NA,NA,CASSLSGSETQYF,TGTGCCAGCAGTTTGTCAGGGTCGGAGACCCAGTACTTC
TRBJ1-1,TRBV29-1,NA,NA,CSVEIRRGLNTEAFF,TGCAGCGTTGAAATCCGTAGGGGGTTAAACACTGAAGCTTTCTTT
TRBJ2-3,TRBV6-2/TRBV6-3,NA,NA,CASSYSYGGADTQYF,TGTGCCAGCAGTTACTCGTACGGGGGCGCAGATACGCAGTATTTT
TRBJ2-2,TRBV7-2,NA,NA,CASSSPGGHTDTGELFF,TGTGCCAGCAGCTCACCAGGAGGCCATACCGACACCGGGGAGCTGTTTTTT
TRBJ2-6,TRBV27,NA,NA,CASSRGPRGGANVLTF,TGTGCCAGCAGTCGGGGGCCCAGGGGTGGGGCCAACGTCCTGACTTTC
TRBJ1-4,TRBV7-9,NA,NA,CASSVVQGGEKLFF,TGTGCCAGCAGCGTTGTCCAGGGTGGTGAAAAACTGTTTTTT
TRBJ2-2,TRBV19,NA,TRBD1,CASTRTGPAGELFF,TGTGCCAGTACCCGGACAGGTCCGGCCGGGGAGCTGTTTTTT
TRBJ2-7,TRBV5-1,once,NA,CASSLTLFGREQYF,TGCGCCAGCAGCTTAACCCTGTTTGGCCGGGAGCAGTACTTC
TRBJ1-3,TRBV6-5,NA,TRBD1,CASQLTGNSGNTIYF,TGTGCCAGCCAACTGACAGGGAACTCTGGAAACACCATATATTTT
TRBJ2-7,TRBV5-6,NA,NA,CASSGGPGPSYEQYF,TGTGCCAGCAGCGGGGGGCCGGGACCTTCCTACGAGCAGTACTTC
TRBJ1-1,TRBV7-9,NA,TRBD1,CASSLALGQVPKAEAFF,TGTGCCAGCAGCTTAGCGCTAGGACAGGTCCCAAAAGCTGAAGCTTTCTTT
TRBJ2-3,TRBV6-2/TRBV6-3,NA,TRBD2,CASSFSGLAGWQYF,TGTGCCAGCAGTTTCTCGGGACTAGCGGGATGGCAGTATTTT
TRBJ2-7,TRBV7-6,few,TRBD1,CASSHPGTGVEQYF,TGTGCCAGCAGCCACCCCGGGACAGGGGTCGAGCAGTACTTC
TRBJ1-1,TRBV7-9,NA,TRBD1,CASSYRGQKGNTEAFF,TGTGCCAGCAGCTACAGGGGGCAAAAGGGGAACACTGAAGCTTTCTTT
TRBJ1-5,TRBV5-6,NA,NA,CASSLASVQPQHF,TGTGCCAGCAGCTTGGCATCCGTCCAGCCCCAGCATTTT
TRBJ2-3,TRBV28,NA,NA,CASSFPTMGGDTQYF,TGTGCCAGCAGTTTCCCGACAATGGGGGGCGATACGCAGTATTTT
TRBJ2-5,TRBV5-1,once,NA,CASSLKETQYF,TGCGCCAGCAGCCTTAAAGAGACCCAGTACTTC
TRBJ2-1,TRBV24-1,NA,NA,CATSDLRPLGTSEFF,TGTGCCACCAGTGATTTGAGGCCTCTCGGGACCTCGGAGTTCTTC
TRBJ2-3,TRBV19,NA,TRBD1,CASSDPGTGGTDTQYF,TGTGCCAGTAGCGACCCCGGGACAGGGGGCACAGATACGCAGTATTTT